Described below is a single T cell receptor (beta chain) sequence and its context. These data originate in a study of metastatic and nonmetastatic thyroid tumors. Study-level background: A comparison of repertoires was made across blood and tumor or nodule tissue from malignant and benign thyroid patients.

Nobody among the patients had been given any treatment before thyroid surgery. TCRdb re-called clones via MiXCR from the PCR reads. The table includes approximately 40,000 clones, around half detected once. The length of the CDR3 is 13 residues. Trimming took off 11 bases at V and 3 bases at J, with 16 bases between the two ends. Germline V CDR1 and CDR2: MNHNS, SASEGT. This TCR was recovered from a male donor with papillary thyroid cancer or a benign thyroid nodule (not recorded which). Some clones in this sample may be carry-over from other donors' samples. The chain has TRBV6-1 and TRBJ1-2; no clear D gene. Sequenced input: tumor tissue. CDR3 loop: CAARPGSDYGYTF. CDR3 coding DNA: TGTGCCGCCCGCCCCGGGAGCGACTATGGCTACACCTTC.